The 32 T cell receptor beta chains below all came from one sample that was sequenced in a study of Graves' ophthalmopathy and Graves' hyperthyroidism. Investigators amplified TCR beta CDR3 regions from RNA transcripts. RT-PCR in the first round used HTBI primers; a second-round multiplex PCR followed. Using its own MiXCR run on the multiplex PCR reads, TCRdb lists one record per CDR3 protein. The top ten clones hold approximately 43% of a sample with 740,000 or so distinct CDR3 sequences, about 44% of them seen once. Sample: peripheral blood. The receptors here all came from an adult man with Graves' ophthalmopathy.

This clonotype was detected many times. V and J are TRBV25-1 and TRBJ2-7; 7 nucleotides agree with TRBD1. The germline CDR1 and CDR2 sequences are MGHDK and SYGVNS. V lost 5 bases to trimming and J lost 2 bases; unmatched junction nucleotides: 3. The CDR3 sequence is 13 residues long. The CDR3 region has the DNA TGTGCCAGCAGTCCGGGACAGCCCTACGAGCAGTACTTC. Encoded protein: CASSPGQPYEQYF.

The sample holds one count of this clonotype. The J gene is TRBJ2-7, the V gene TRBV20-1; D is unclear. The CDR3 contains 11 residues. The germline V and J ends were trimmed by 7 bases and 3 bases, with 10 bases remaining between them. Germline CDR1 reads DFQATT; CDR2 reads SNEGSKA (reference sequence). The CDR3 region has the DNA TGCAGTGGGCAGAGTGACTACGAGCAGTACTTC. Translation gives CSGQSDYEQYF.

Worth noting for this clonotype: Sequence at one end of the junction differs from germline and may be a read error. The chain links TRBV4-1 to TRBJ1-1; TRBD1 might be the D (6 bases). This CDR3 contains 15 residues. In germline, CDR1 is MGHRA, CDR2 YSYEKL. The CDR3 spells CASRQGQVIGTEAFF. In DNA form, the CDR3 reads TGTGCCAGCAGGCAGGGGCAGGTCATCGGCACTGAAGCTTTCTTT.

This clonotype was observed many times. J is TRBJ1-2 and V is TRBV20-1; D is possibly TRBD1 (6 bases). V was clipped by 5 bases and J by 0 bases, with 10 bases between them. Germline CDR1 reads DFQATT; CDR2 reads SNEGSKA (reference sequence). This CDR3 is built from 13 residues. This CDR3 is CSAPDSSNYGYTF. The CDR3 coding sequence is TGCAGTGCTCCGGACAGTTCTAACTATGGCTACACCTTC.

The rearrangement uses TRBV25-1 and TRBJ2-2, with TRBD2 identical over 10 bases. In germline, CDR1 is MGHDK, CDR2 SYGVNS. This CDR3 has 17 residues. The V segment lost 11 bases and the J segment 3 bases; nucleotides outside the gene matches: 15. The CDR3 sequence: CACQTLAGDLHTGELFF. The CDR3 nucleotides read TGTGCCTGCCAAACCCTAGCGGGAGACCTTCACACCGGGGAGCTGTTTTTT.

This clonotype was counted only a few times. V usage is TRBV7-2 and J usage is TRBJ2-7; the D gene is possibly TRBD1 (6 bases). V was pared by 1 base and J by 7 bases, with 14 bases between. The CDR3 has 14 amino acids. CDR1 and CDR2 from the germline V gene are SGHTA and FQGNSA. Here the CDR3 reads CASSLVGRGREQYF. CDR3 nucleotide sequence: TGTGCCAGCAGCTTAGTTGGCAGGGGTAGAGAGCAGTACTTC.

The rearrangement joins TRBV20-1 to TRBJ1-6, with 9 nucleotides matching TRBD1. Per the germline V gene, CDR1 is DFQATT and CDR2 is SNEGSKA (reference sequence). V shed 3 bases, J shed 7 bases, and the junction held 7 bases outside the gene matches. The CDR3 length is 15 residues. The CDR3: CSARVGQGTNSPLHF. CDR3 sequence (DNA): TGCAGTGCTAGGGTTGGACAGGGGACAAATTCACCCCTCCACTTT.

The chain uses TRBV7-2 and TRBJ2-7; a weak D match, TRBD2 (5 bases). CDR1 SGHTA and CDR2 FQGNSA come from the germline V gene. The V and J ends lost 1 base and 2 bases respectively, with 15 bases between them. This CDR3 comprises 16 residues. CDR3 nucleotide sequence: TGTGCCAGCAGCTTAGGGCCGCTTGCGGGTACCTACGAGCAGTACTTC. It codes for CASSLGPLAGTYEQYF.

This clonotype appeared once. The V and J genes are TRBV7-9 and TRBJ2-7; 8 nucleotides match TRBD1. This CDR3 has 14 amino acids. Germline trimming cut 6 bases from V and 5 bases from J; bases unmatched to any gene: 9. In germline, CDR1 is SEHNR, CDR2 FQNEAQ (reference sequence). The CDR3 region has the DNA TGTGCCAGCAGACGTTCGGACAGGGTCAACGAGCAGTACTTC. Translating gives CASRRSDRVNEQYF.

Comments on this clonotype: Since the CDR3 does not end with the conserved phenylalanine or tryptophan, this likely comes from a read error. The V gene is TRBV28, the J gene TRBJ2-5; D may correspond to TRBD1 or TRBD2 (5 bases each). This CDR3 spans 13 amino acids. The V and J ends lost 6 bases and 2 bases respectively, with 10 bases between them. Per the germline V gene, CDR1 is MDHEN and CDR2 is SYDVKM. In nucleotides, the CDR3 is TGTGCCAGCAGAGGGACGGGGCAAGAGACCCAGTACTGC. This encodes CASRGTGQETQYC.

This clonotype was seen many times. The chain uses TRBV15 and TRBJ2-7; TRBD1 agrees at 7 bases. Per germline, CDR1 LNHNV and CDR2 YYDKDF (reference sequence). The CDR3 runs to 14 residues. V shed 3 bases, J shed 4 bases, and the junction held 6 bases outside the gene matches. CDR3 loop: CATSSPGQSYEQYF. The CDR3 bases are TGTGCCACCAGCAGTCCGGGACAGAGTTACGAGCAGTACTTC.

The chain has TRBV2 and TRBJ1-2; maybe TRBD1 (6 bases). This CDR3 has 14 residues. V was trimmed by 4 bases and J by 4 bases, leaving 13 bases between them. Germline CDR1 is SNHLY and CDR2 is FYNNEI. The CDR3 nucleotides read TGTGCCAGCAGTGGCGTGGGACAATTCTATGGCTACACCTTC. Amino acids: CASSGVGQFYGYTF.

This clonotype has a handful of counts. The rearrangement uses TRBV25-1 and TRBJ1-1; D is possibly TRBD1 (5 bases). Germline V gene lookup returns CDR1 MGHDK and CDR2 SYGVNS. The V and J ends lost 8 bases and 0 bases respectively, with 13 bases between them. The CDR3 is 14 residues long. The CDR3 protein is CASHAWGVNTEAFF. CDR3 coding DNA: TGTGCCAGCCACGCATGGGGCGTGAACACTGAAGCTTTCTTT. Filled out from reference TRBV25-1 and TRBJ1-1, the complete variable domain reads EADIYQTPRYLVIGTGKKITLECSQTMGHDKMYWYQQDPGMELHLIHYSYGVNSTEKGDLSSESTVSRIRTEHFPLTLESARPSHTSQYLCASHAWGVNTEAFFGQGTRLTVV.

This clonotype was counted between two and nine times. The chain is built from TRBV20-1 and TRBJ1-5, with a possible D match to TRBD1 (5 bases). V was cut by 0 bases and J by 2 bases, with 8 bases left in between. Germline V gives CDR1 DFQATT, CDR2 SNEGSKA (reference sequence). The CDR3 is made up of 14 amino acids. The CDR3 here is CSARDRGGNQPQHF. The CDR3 DNA reads as TGCAGTGCTAGAGATAGGGGTGGCAATCAGCCCCAGCATTTT.

This clonotype was counted at least ten times. The rearrangement joins TRBV2 to TRBJ2-6; 8 nucleotides agree with TRBD1. The CDR3 has 14 amino acids. The V segment lost 8 bases and the J segment 2 bases; nucleotides outside the gene matches: 2. Germline V gene data show CDR1 as SNHLY and CDR2 as FYNNEI. The CDR3 sequence: CASQTGAGANVLTF. DNA of the CDR3: TGTGCCAGCCAGACAGGGGCTGGGGCCAACGTCCTGACTTTC.

The sample holds a few counts of this clonotype. This chain joins TRBV28 and TRBJ2-5; possible D gene TRBD2, 5 bases. The CDR3 is made up of 14 amino acids. The germline V gene encodes CDR1 MDHEN and CDR2 SYDVKM. Trimming left V 4 bases short and J 0 bases short, with 9 bases between. The CDR3 region is CASSSPDYQETQYF. In DNA, the CDR3 is TGTGCCAGCAGTTCTCCGGACTACCAAGAGACCCAGTACTTC.

This clonotype was found many times. This rearrangement joins TRBV15 to TRBJ1-5; 7 bases are shared with TRBD1. V lost 4 bases, J lost 7 bases, and 10 bases stayed unmatched. CDR1 LNHNV and CDR2 YYDKDF come from the germline V gene (reference sequence). The CDR3 consists of 15 residues. The CDR3 region has the DNA TGTGCCACCAGCAAAAAACAGGGGAGAGGGCAGCCCCAGCATTTT. It encodes CATSKKQGRGQPQHF.

Notes on this clonotype: A read error is possible here, since a much larger clone lies one base away. The V call is TRBV7-9, the J call TRBJ1-6; a weak D match, TRBD1 (5 bases). CDR1 and CDR2 from the germline V gene are SEHNR and FQNEAQ (reference sequence). This CDR3 has 15 amino acids. The CDR3 loop reads CASNLGAGLNSPLHF. CDR3 nucleotides: TGTGCCAGCAACTTAGGGGCAGGGCTGAATTCACCCCTCCACTTT. The full variable domain, rest sourced from reference TRBV7-9 and TRBJ1-6, is DTGVSQNPRHKITKRGQNVTFRCDPISEHNRLYWYRQTLGQGPEFLTYFQNEAQLEKSRLLSDRFSAERPKGSFSTLEIQRTEQGDSAMYLCASNLGAGLNSPLHFGNGTRLTVT.

This clonotype was seen at least ten times. This chain connects TRBV24-1 to TRBJ1-2; D not resolved. The CDR3 loop spans 13 amino acids. Germline V lookup: CDR1 KGHDR, CDR2 SFDVKD. V lost 4 bases and J 2 bases, leaving 7 bases between the germline ends. The CDR3 DNA reads TGTGCCACCAGTGACGCCAGGAACTATGGCTACACCTTC. Its protein product is CATSDARNYGYTF.

This clonotype was seen only once. The chain is built from TRBV25-1 and TRBJ2-2; 7 nucleotides line up with TRBD2. Germline V gene lookup returns CDR1 MGHDK and CDR2 SYGVNS. The CDR3 runs to 17 residues. Germline trimming cut 6 bases from V and 2 bases from J; bases unmatched to any gene: 12. CDR3 coding DNA: TGTGCCAGCAGCACCCTAGGCGGGAGAATAAACACCGGGGAGCTGTTTTTT. Amino acids: CASSTLGGRINTGELFF.

This clonotype was seen repeatedly, ten times or more. The gene calls are TRBV11-2 and TRBJ1-3; unclear D gene. The CDR3 covers 12 residues. V lost 5 bases and J 3 bases, leaving 5 bases between the germline ends. Germline V gene data show CDR1 as SGHAT and CDR2 as FQNNGV. The CDR3 loop is CASSPVGNTIYF. The CDR3 DNA follows: TGTGCCAGCAGCCCCGTTGGAAACACCATATATTTT.

Note on this clonotype: A read error may be the cause here, since a much bigger clone is one base away. The genes are TRBV7-6 and TRBJ1-5; unclear D gene. The CDR3 is 15 residues long. Germline V gives CDR1 SGHVS, CDR2 FNYEAQ. Trimming took 2 bases from V and 6 from J, leaving 14 bases between them. Here the CDR3 DNA reads TGTGCCAGCAGCTTAACCGGGGATCAGCCTCAGCCCCAGCATTTT. As protein: CASSLTGDQPQPQHF. Supplemented by reference TRBV7-6 and TRBJ1-5, the full variable domain reads GAGVSQSPRYKVTKRGQDVALRCDPISGHVSLYWYRQALGQGPEFLTYFNYEAQQDKSGLPNDRFSAERPEGSISTLTIQRTEQRDSAMYRCASSLTGDQPQPQHFGDGTRLSIL.

J is TRBJ2-7 and V is TRBV2; maybe TRBD1 (7 bases). CDR3 length equals 15 residues. V was trimmed by 6 bases and J by 2 bases, leaving 17 bases between them. Germline V gene data show CDR1 as SNHLY and CDR2 as FYNNEI. For the CDR3, the DNA is TGTGCCAGCAGGGAATTACAGGGGAGGACCTACGAGCAGTACTTC. Translating gives CASRELQGRTYEQYF.

The chain combines TRBV20-1 with TRBJ2-7; 7 nucleotides align to TRBD1. Germline CDR1 is DFQATT and CDR2 is SNEGSKA (reference sequence). Trimming at V came to 0 bases and at J to 2 bases, leaving 7 bases not matched to a gene. The CDR3 has 15 residues. CDR3 region: CSAREAGQAAYEQYF. CDR3 in DNA: TGCAGTGCTAGAGAGGCCGGACAGGCAGCCTACGAGCAGTACTTC.

The chain carries TRBV28 and TRBJ1-6; D is undetermined. The V gene's germline CDR1 is MDHEN and CDR2 SYDVKM. CDR3 size: 15 residues. V lost 7 bases to trimming and J lost 7 bases, with 17 bases between them. The CDR3 nucleotides are TGTGCCAGCAATACCCCTGCAGGCCGGAATTCACCCCTCCACTTT. Its protein is CASNTPAGRNSPLHF. Looking up the rest from reference TRBV28 and TRBJ1-6 gives the full variable domain: DVKVTQSSRYLVKRTGEKVFLECVQDMDHENMFWYRQDPGLGLRLIYFSYDVKMKEKGDIPEGYSVSREKKERFSLILESASTNQTSMYLCASNTPAGRNSPLHFGNGTRLTVT.

This clonotype was detected many times. The chain uses TRBV15 and TRBJ1-5, with a possible D match to TRBD1 (5 bases). This CDR3 has 17 amino acids. Trimming stripped 1 base from V and 6 bases from J, with 19 bases between. Germline V gene lookup returns CDR1 LNHNV and CDR2 YYDKDF (reference sequence). The CDR3 sequence is CATSRGLGREMGQPQHF. In DNA form, the CDR3 reads TGTGCCACCAGCAGAGGACTGGGGCGGGAGATGGGTCAGCCCCAGCATTTT. Full variable domain (remainder filled in from reference TRBV15 and TRBJ1-5): DAMVIQNPRYQVTQFGKPVTLSCSQTLNHNVMYWYQQKSSQAPKLLFHYYDKDFNNEADTPDNFQSRRPNTSFCFLDIRSPGLGDTAMYLCATSRGLGREMGQPQHFGDGTRLSIL.

This rearrangement joins TRBV7-3 to TRBJ1-2, with 9 bases aligning to TRBD1. After removal of 7 bases from V and 1 base from J, the junction contained 7 bases not matched to a gene. The germline gives CDR1 SGHTA, CDR2 FQGTGA. CDR3 length: 15 residues. The CDR3 bases are TGTGCCAGCACTGAGGGACAGGGCTTTAACTATGGCTACACCTTC. Protein: CASTEGQGFNYGYTF.

The rearrangement uses TRBV10-3 and TRBJ1-1, with D maybe TRBD1 (5 bases). Germline assignment: CDR1 ENHRY and CDR2 SYGVKD. This CDR3 has 13 residues. The ends were cut back, 10 bases at V and 1 base at J, with 13 bases in the middle. DNA of the CDR3: TGTGCCAGCGGCCGGGGCAAGAACACTGAAGCTTTCTTT. Its translation is CASGRGKNTEAFF.

The rearrangement uses TRBV10-3 and TRBJ1-1; D may be TRBD1 (6 bases). The CDR3 totals 14 residues. Germline CDR1 and CDR2: ENHRY and SYGVKD. V was shortened by 3 bases and J by 5 bases, with 13 bases between the two germline ends. The CDR3 here is CAISDRGPGTEAFF. The CDR3 DNA sequence: TGTGCCATCAGTGACCGGGGGCCGGGGACTGAAGCTTTCTTT.

This clonotype showed up many times. V usage is TRBV7-9 and J usage is TRBJ1-4; possible D gene TRBD1, 5 bases. Germline V CDR1 and CDR2: SEHNR, FQNEAQ (reference sequence). The V gene lost 4 bases and the J gene lost 6 bases, with 12 bases spanning the gap. The CDR3 runs to 14 residues. The CDR3 reads CASSSVGGDEKLFF. The CDR3 coding sequence is TGTGCCAGCAGCTCCGTTGGGGGGGATGAAAAACTGTTTTTT.

The rearrangement uses TRBV9 and TRBJ1-1; TRBD1 matches 8 bases. CDR3 length: 15 amino acids. V gave up 0 bases and J gave up 0 bases; unmatched junction bases: 1. CDR1 and CDR2 from the germline V gene are SGDLS and YYNGEE. The CDR3 DNA reads TGTGCCAGCAGCGTAGAGACAGGGGTGAACACTGAAGCTTTCTTT. Protein product: CASSVETGVNTEAFF.

This clonotype was observed many times. The genes are TRBV15 and TRBJ2-7; D not certain. The V end lost 0 bases, the J end lost 2 bases, and 8 bases lay between the germline ends. Per the germline V gene, CDR1 is LNHNV and CDR2 is YYDKDF (reference sequence). The CDR3 runs 14 residues. The CDR3 spells CATSRDFQAYEQYF. The CDR3 region has the DNA TGTGCCACCAGCAGAGATTTCCAGGCCTACGAGCAGTACTTC.